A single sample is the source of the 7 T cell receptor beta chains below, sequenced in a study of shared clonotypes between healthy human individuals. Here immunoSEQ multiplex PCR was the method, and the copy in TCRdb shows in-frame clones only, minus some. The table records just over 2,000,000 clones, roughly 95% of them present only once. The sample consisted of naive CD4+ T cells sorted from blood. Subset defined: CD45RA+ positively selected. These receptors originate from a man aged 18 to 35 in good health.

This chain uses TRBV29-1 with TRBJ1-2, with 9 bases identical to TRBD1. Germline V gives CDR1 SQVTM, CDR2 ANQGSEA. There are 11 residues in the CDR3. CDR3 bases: TGCAGTCCACAGGGGGCGGATGGCTACACCTTC. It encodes CSPQGADGYTF.

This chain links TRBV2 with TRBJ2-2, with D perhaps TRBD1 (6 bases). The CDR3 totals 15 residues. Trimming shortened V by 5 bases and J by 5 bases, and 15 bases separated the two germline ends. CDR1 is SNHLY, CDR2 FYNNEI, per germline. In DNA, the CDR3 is TGTGCCAGCAGTTACACGACAGGAGCTACCGGGGAGCTGTTTTTT. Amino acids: CASSYTTGATGELFF.

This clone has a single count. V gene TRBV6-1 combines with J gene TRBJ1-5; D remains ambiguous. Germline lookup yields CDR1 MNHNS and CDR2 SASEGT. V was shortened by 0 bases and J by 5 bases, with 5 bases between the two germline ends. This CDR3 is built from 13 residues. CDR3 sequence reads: CASSEARDQPQHF. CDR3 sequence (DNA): TGTGCCAGCAGTGAAGCGAGGGATCAGCCCCAGCATTTT.

This CDR3 is CAWGGGKNTEAFF. As DNA, the CDR3 is TGTGCCTGGGGTGGAGGGAAAAACACTGAAGCTTTCTTT. The chain recombines TRBV30 with TRBJ1-1; D not certain. The CDR3 has 13 residues. Trimming left V 5 bases short and J 2 bases short, with 12 bases between. The germline gives CDR1 GTSNPN, CDR2 SVGIG (reference sequence).

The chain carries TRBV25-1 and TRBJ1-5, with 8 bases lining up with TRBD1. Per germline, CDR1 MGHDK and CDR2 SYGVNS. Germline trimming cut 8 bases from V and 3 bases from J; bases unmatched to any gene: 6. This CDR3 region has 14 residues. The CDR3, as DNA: TGTGCCAGCTCTCGACAGGGGCCCAATCAGCCCCAGCATTTT. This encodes CASSRQGPNQPQHF. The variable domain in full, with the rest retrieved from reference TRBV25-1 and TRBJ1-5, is EADIYQTPRYLVIGTGKKITLECSQTMGHDKMYWYQQDPGMELHLIHYSYGVNSTEKGDLSSESTVSRIRTEHFPLTLESARPSHTSQYLCASSRQGPNQPQHFGDGTRLSIL.

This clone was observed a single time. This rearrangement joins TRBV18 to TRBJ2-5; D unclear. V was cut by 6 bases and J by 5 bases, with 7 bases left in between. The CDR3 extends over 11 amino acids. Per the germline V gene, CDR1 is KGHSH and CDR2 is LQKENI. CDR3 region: CASSHGETQYF. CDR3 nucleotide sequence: TGTGCCAGCTCCCACGGGGAGACCCAGTACTTC. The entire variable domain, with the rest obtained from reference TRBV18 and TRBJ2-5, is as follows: NAGVMQNPRHLVRRRGQEARLRCSPMKGHSHVYWYRQLPEEGLKFMVYLQKENIIDESGMPKERFSAEFPKEGPSILRIQQVVRGDSAAYFCASSHGETQYFGPGTRLLVL.

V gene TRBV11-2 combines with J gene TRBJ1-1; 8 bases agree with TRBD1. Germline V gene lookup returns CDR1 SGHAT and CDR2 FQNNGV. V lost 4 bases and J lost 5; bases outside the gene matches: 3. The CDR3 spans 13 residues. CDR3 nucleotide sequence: TGTGCCAGCAGCTGGACAGGGCTGACTGAAGCTTTCTTT. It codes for CASSWTGLTEAFF.